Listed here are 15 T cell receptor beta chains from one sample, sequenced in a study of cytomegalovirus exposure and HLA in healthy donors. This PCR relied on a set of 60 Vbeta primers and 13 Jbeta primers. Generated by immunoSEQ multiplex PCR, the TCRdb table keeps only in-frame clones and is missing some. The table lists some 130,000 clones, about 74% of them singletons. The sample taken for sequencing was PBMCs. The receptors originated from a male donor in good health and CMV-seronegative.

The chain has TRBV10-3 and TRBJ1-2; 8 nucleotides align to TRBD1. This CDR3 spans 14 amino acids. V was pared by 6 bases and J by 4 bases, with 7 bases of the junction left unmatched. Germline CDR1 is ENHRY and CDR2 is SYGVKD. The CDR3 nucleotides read TGTGCCATCAGCCGAGGGACAGGTGTCTATGGCTACACCTTC. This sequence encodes CAISRGTGVYGYTF.

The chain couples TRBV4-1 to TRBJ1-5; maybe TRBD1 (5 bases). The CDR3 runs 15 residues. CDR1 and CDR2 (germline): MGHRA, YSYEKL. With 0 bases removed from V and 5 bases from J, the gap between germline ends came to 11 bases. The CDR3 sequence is CASSQEVGGDQPQHF. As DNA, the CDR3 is TGCGCCAGCAGCCAAGAGGTTGGAGGGGATCAGCCCCAGCATTTT.

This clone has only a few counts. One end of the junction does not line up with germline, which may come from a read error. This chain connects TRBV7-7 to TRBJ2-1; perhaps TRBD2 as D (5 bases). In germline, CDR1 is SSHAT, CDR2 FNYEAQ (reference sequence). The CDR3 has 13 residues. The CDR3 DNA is TGTGCTAGCAGCTTAGGAGCCGGGGTTTCTGAGTTCTTC. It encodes CASSLGAGVSEFF.

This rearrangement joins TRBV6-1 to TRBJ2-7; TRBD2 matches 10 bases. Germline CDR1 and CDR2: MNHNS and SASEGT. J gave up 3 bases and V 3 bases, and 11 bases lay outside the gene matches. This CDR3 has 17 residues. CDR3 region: CASSDQAGTSDIYEQYF. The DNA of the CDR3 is TGTGCCAGCAGTGACCAAGCCGGGACTAGCGATATCTACGAGCAGTACTTC.

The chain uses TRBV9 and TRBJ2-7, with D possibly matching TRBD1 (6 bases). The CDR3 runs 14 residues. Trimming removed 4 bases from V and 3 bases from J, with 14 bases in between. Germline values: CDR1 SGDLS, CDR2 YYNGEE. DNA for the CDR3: TGTGCCAGCAGCCCCAGGGGAGATGGCTACGAGCAGTACTTC. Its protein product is CASSPRGDGYEQYF. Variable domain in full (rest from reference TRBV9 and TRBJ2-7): DSGVTQTPKHLITATGQRVTLRCSPRSGDLSVYWYQQSLDQGLQFLIQYYNGEERAKGNILERFSAQQFPDLHSELNLSSLELGDSALYFCASSPRGDGYEQYFGPGTRLTVT.

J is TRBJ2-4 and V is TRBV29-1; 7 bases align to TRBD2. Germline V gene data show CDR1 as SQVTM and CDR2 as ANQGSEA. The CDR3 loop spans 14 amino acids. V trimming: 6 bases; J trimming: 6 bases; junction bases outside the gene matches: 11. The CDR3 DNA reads TGCAGCGTCGATGGAGGGTCGGGAGGAAACATTCAGTACTTC. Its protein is CSVDGGSGGNIQYF. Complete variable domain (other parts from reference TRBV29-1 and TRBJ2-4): SAVISQKPSRDICQRGTSLTIQCQVDSQVTMMFWYRQQPGQSLTLIATANQGSEATYESGFVIDKFPISRPNLTFSTLTVSNMSPEDSSIYLCSVDGGSGGNIQYFGAGTRLSVL.

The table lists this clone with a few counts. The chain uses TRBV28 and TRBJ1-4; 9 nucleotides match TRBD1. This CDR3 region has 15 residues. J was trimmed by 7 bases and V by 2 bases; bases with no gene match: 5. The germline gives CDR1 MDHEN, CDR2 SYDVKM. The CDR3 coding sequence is TGTGCCAGCAGTTTAGACAGGGGGGGGTTTGAAAAACTGTTTTTT. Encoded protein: CASSLDRGGFEKLFF.

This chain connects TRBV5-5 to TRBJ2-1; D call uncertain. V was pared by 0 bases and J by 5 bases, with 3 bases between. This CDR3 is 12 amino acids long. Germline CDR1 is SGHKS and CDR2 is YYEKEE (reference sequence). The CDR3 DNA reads TGTGCCAGCAGCTTGGGCGACAATGAGCAGTTCTTC. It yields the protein CASSLGDNEQFF.

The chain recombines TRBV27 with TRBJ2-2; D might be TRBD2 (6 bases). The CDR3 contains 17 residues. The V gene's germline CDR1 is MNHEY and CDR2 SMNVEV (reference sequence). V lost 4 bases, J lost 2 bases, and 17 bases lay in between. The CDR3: CASSSVRLADNTGELFF. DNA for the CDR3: TGTGCCAGCAGTTCCGTTCGATTAGCGGATAACACCGGGGAGCTGTTTTTT.

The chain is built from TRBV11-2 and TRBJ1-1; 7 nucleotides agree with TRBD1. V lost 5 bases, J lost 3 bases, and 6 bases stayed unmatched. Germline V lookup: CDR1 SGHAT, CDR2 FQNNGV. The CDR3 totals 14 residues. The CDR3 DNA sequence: TGTGCCAGCAGCCCCCAGGGGGAGGACACTGAAGCTTTCTTT. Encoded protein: CASSPQGEDTEAFF.

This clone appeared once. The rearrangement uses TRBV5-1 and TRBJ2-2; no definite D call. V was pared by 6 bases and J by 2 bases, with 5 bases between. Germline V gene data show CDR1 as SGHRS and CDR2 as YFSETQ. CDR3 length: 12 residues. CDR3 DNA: TGCGCCAGCACCCCTAACACCGGGGAGCTGTTTTTT. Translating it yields CASTPNTGELFF.

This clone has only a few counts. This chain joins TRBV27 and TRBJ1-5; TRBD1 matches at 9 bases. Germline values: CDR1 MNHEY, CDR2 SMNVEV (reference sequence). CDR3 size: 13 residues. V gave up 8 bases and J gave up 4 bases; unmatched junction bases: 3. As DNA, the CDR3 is TGTGCCAGCCGGGACAGGGCTAATCAGCCCCAGCATTTT. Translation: CASRDRANQPQHF.

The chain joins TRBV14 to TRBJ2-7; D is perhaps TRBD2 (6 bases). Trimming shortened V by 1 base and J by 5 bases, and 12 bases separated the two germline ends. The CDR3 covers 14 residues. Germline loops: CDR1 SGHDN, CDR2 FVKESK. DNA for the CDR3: TGTGCCAGCAGCCAAGGGGTTTGGGGGGACGAGCAGTACTTC. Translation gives CASSQGVWGDEQYF.

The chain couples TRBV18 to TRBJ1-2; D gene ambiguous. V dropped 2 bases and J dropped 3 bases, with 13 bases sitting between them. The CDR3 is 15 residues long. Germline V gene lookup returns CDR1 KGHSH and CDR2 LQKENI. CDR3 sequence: CASSPAALGDYGYTF. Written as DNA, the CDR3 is TGTGCCAGCTCACCAGCGGCCCTGGGAGACTATGGCTACACCTTC. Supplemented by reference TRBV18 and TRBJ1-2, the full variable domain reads NAGVMQNPRHLVRRRGQEARLRCSPMKGHSHVYWYRQLPEEGLKFMVYLQKENIIDESGMPKERFSAEFPKEGPSILRIQQVVRGDSAAYFCASSPAALGDYGYTFGSGTRLTVV.

The CDR3 DNA reads as TGTGCCAGCAGCCCGGCCCCGACACTTTACAATGAGCAGTTCTTC. Residues: CASSPAPTLYNEQFF. The chain joins TRBV7-9 to TRBJ2-1; D remains ambiguous. Between the trimmed V and J ends, which lost 5 bases and 4 bases, there was a span of 15 bases. CDR1 and CDR2 (germline): SEHNR, FQNEAQ (reference sequence). CDR3 size: 15 residues.